This T cell receptor beta chain was observed in a study of lung T cells in sarcoidosis with Löfgren's syndrome. TCRdb called the reads again in MiXCR, with one record for every CDR3 protein. Of about 19,000 distinct CDR3 sequences listed, under 25% are singletons. This clonotype counts as medium-sized. CDR1 MNHEY and CDR2 SVGEGT come from the germline V gene. CDR3 size: 15 residues. The J segment lost 8 bases and the V segment lost 6 bases, leaving 12 bases of the junction unmatched. The chain carries TRBV6-2 or TRBV6-3 and TRBJ2-1; 8 positions agree with TRBD2. This receptor was identified in a human donor with sarcoidosis (Löfgren's syndrome or another form), or a control subject (not recorded which). Source material: CD4+ T cells from bronchoalveolar lavage. This CDR3 is CASSRRSGVRDEQFF. CDR3 bases: TGTGCCAGCAGCCGGCGTAGCGGGGTCCGGGATGAGCAGTTCTTC.